Listed below are T cell receptor beta chains from one sample, sequenced in a study of OX40 agonist ivuxolimab in advanced cancers. Clones were read by immunoSEQ multiplex PCR, and TCRdb kept only the in-frame ones, dropping some. The table has some 27,000 clones, 70% to 80% seen once. Sequencing was performed on CD4+ or CD8+ T cells sorted from blood, taken in a trial of the OX40 agonist ivuxolimab. The receptors were sampled from an adult with an advanced solid tumor such as melanoma, head and neck, liver or kidney cancer. Both conserved end residues are part of each CDR3. D genes are given only for firm matches. Clone sizes are given selectively: once, few, many, or a class where the clone is expanded.

J,D,size,V,DNA,CDR3
TRBJ2-7,TRBD2,NA,TRBV27,TGTGCCAGCAGTATGGGACTAGCGGGGGCCTACGAGCAGTACTTC,CASSMGLAGAYEQYF
TRBJ2-1,NA,NA,TRBV6-5,TGTGCCAGCAGTTACGGGTCGGGTAGTGAGCAGTTCTTC,CASSYGSGSEQFF
TRBJ2-2,NA,NA,TRBV12-5,TGTGCTAGTGGTTTGGTCCAGTCCTACACCGGGGAGCTGTTTTTT,CASGLVQSYTGELFF
TRBJ2-1,NA,medium-sized,TRBV11-2,TGTGCCAGCAGCTTAGATCTGTGGGCAGGGCTGAGCAATGAGCAGTTCTTC,CASSLDLWAGLSNEQFF
TRBJ2-1,NA,NA,TRBV11-2,TGTGCCAGCAGCTTAGTCGGAGGGAATGAGCAGTTCTTC,CASSLVGGNEQFF
TRBJ1-2,NA,few,TRBV19,TGTGCCAGCGGGCCGGCGGGGGGTGGCTACACCTTC,CASGPAGGGYTF
TRBJ1-6,NA,NA,TRBV7-9,TGTGCCAGCAGCCTAGGGCCGTATAATTCACCCCTCCACTTT,CASSLGPYNSPLHF
TRBJ2-7,TRBD1,NA,TRBV6-5,TGTGCCAGCAGTCTGACAGGGGGAAACTACGAGCAGTACTTC,CASSLTGGNYEQYF
TRBJ2-2,NA,NA,TRBV18,TGTGCCAGCTCACGAGGGTTGGGGAACACCGGGGAGCTGTTTTTT,CASSRGLGNTGELFF
TRBJ2-7,TRBD2,NA,TRBV4-2,TGTGCCAGCAGCCAAGAGACCGGGGGGTTCTACGAGCAGTACTTC,CASSQETGGFYEQYF
TRBJ2-4,NA,NA,TRBV5-6,TGTGCCAGCAGCTTAAACCCCACAGGGATTGACAAAAACATTCAGTACTTC,CASSLNPTGIDKNIQYF
TRBJ2-5,NA,medium-sized,TRBV4-3,TGCGCCAGCAGCCCAGGGGCGGCGGAGACCCAGTACTTC,CASSPGAAETQYF
TRBJ2-7,NA,NA,TRBV27,TGTGCCAGCAGCCTTTCAGCCTGGGGATCCTACGAGCAGTACTTC,CASSLSAWGSYEQYF
TRBJ1-2,NA,once,TRBV5-8,TGTGCCAGCAGCGTCCCCGGGACGGGCTATGGCTACACCTTC,CASSVPGTGYGYTF